This T cell receptor beta chain was captured by sequencing in a study of cytomegalovirus exposure and HLA in healthy donors. Looking at the study overall: Some 91 million unique TCRs from HLA-typed donors were held in an early release of data. Genotyping showed roughly 77% of approximately 430 donors falling in the Caucasian-associated ancestry cluster.

60 Vbeta and 13 Jbeta primers were used in PCR. Sequenced by immunoSEQ multiplex PCR; TCRdb stores in-frame clones only, minus some. The data contain roughly 110,000 clones, around 77% of them seen just once; the ten biggest clones take up about 5.4%. A note on this clone: What it recognizes is unknown.

Germline CDR1 is SGHKS and CDR2 is YYEKEE (reference sequence). Trimming left V 4 bases short and J 0 bases short, with 14 bases between. The CDR3 is 16 residues long. Points from the study as a whole: Likely technical artifact: a cluster of highly shared sequence variants.

Sequenced: PBMCs. This TCR came from a woman younger than 45 in good health and CMV-seropositive. V is TRBV5-5 and J is TRBJ1-3; D perhaps matches TRBD1 (6 bases). Written as DNA, the CDR3 is TGTGCCAGCAGCCGTCTACAGGGTTTCTCTGGAAACACCATATATTTT. It encodes CASSRLQGFSGNTIYF.